A single sample gave rise to the 14 T cell receptor beta chains below, sequenced in a study of spatial heterogeneity in lung cancer (dated by TCRdb to the late 2010s). Overall study outcomes, separate from this receptor: The number of expanded intratumoral alpha and beta TCRs correlated with the tumor nonsynonymous mutation count.

This specimen's time point label, interpreted: sample taken at primary tumor resection. Library generation was performed with 5' RACE. Sequencer: NextSeq 500. The public reads were run again by TCRdb, first through fastp at Q25 and then through MiXCR, and only productive beta chains were kept. Rows with one shared CDR3 protein collapse into an entry with the most common genes and DNA. Within this sample are about 100,000 distinct CDR3 sequences, with 4.4% of them counted one time only. The ten largest clones take up around 20% of the sample. Their recognized antigens are unknown. The sequenced sample was lung tumor tissue, obtained at surgery. Receptors originate from a male donor with early-stage non-small cell lung cancer.

The sample holds a few counts of this clonotype. Sequence at one end of the junction differs from germline and may be a read error. The chain joins TRBV3-1 to TRBJ2-5; no clear D gene. The CDR3 spans 13 residues. CDR1 and CDR2 from the germline V gene are LGHDT and YNNKEL (reference sequence). The CDR3 here is CASSQVLESLIDF. CDR3 sequence (DNA): TGTGCCAGCAGCCAAGTTCTTGAGTCCCTCATAGACTTC.

There are many counts of this clonotype. This chain connects TRBV15 to TRBJ2-7, with 8 bases identical to TRBD2. Germline V lookup: CDR1 LNHNV, CDR2 YYDKDF (reference sequence). This CDR3 is built from 16 residues. The V and J ends lost 5 bases and 1 base, in that order; junction bases with no gene match: 10. CDR3: CATSGYGASGSYEQYF. CDR3 nucleotides: TGTGCCACCAGCGGATATGGGGCTAGCGGGTCCTACGAGCAGTACTTC.

The chain joins TRBV14 to TRBJ2-7, with D perhaps TRBD2 (5 bases). The V end lost 5 bases, the J end lost 7 bases, and 21 bases lay between the germline ends. CDR3 length equals 15 residues. Germline V gene sequence: CDR1 SGHDN, CDR2 FVKESK. This CDR3 reads CASSNVAQRLGEQYF. Here the CDR3 DNA reads TGTGCCAGCAGCAATGTAGCCCAGCGGCTCGGTGAGCAGTACTTC.

This clonotype was detected many times. The chain recombines TRBV20-1 with TRBJ2-1, with TRBD2 identical over 8 bases. Germline CDR1 is DFQATT and CDR2 is SNEGSKA (reference sequence). The CDR3 is made up of 14 amino acids. J gave up 10 bases and V 1 base, and 9 bases lay outside the gene matches. The CDR3, as DNA: TGCAGTGCTAGAGTACCGGGAGGGCCAGGGGAGCAGTTCTTC. Protein sequence: CSARVPGGPGEQFF.

This clonotype has more than one count but fewer than ten. This sequence joins TRBV9 and TRBJ1-1; 11 bases fit TRBD1. This CDR3 contains 17 residues. Germline assignment: CDR1 SGDLS and CDR2 YYNGEE. V trimming: 4 bases; J trimming: 4 bases; junction bases outside the gene matches: 12. The CDR3 sequence: CASSPFHGQGAFTEAFF. The CDR3 nucleotides read TGTGCCAGCAGCCCATTTCACGGACAGGGGGCCTTCACTGAAGCTTTCTTT.

This clonotype was observed at least ten times. The gene calls are TRBV20-1 and TRBJ2-1; perhaps D is TRBD1 or TRBD2 (5 bases each). The CDR3 has 13 residues. V dropped 0 bases and J dropped 8 bases, with 11 bases sitting between them. The V gene's germline CDR1 is DFQATT and CDR2 SNEGSKA (reference sequence). Here the CDR3 reads CSARDPRGDEQFF. CDR3 sequence (DNA): TGCAGTGCTAGAGACCCGAGGGGTGATGAGCAGTTCTTC.

This clonotype has only a few counts. The rearrangement uses TRBV18 and TRBJ1-3; D is undetermined. The germline gives CDR1 KGHSH, CDR2 LQKENI. The CDR3 has 15 residues. The V and J ends lost 3 bases and 4 bases respectively, with 13 bases between them. This CDR3 reads CASSPASALGNTIYF. The DNA for the CDR3 is TGTGCCAGCTCACCTGCCTCTGCCCTGGGAAACACCATATATTTT.

This chain links TRBV4-1 with TRBJ1-4; 7 bases align to TRBD1. V lost 2 bases, J lost 0 bases, and 3 bases stayed unmatched. Germline V gives CDR1 MGHRA, CDR2 YSYEKL. This CDR3 is built from 16 residues. The CDR3 DNA reads TGCGCCAGCAGCCAAACAGGGGCTGCAACTAATGAAAAACTGTTTTTT. Residues: CASSQTGAATNEKLFF.

The chain uses TRBV5-1 and TRBJ1-1; no definite D call. Germline values: CDR1 SGHRS, CDR2 YFSETQ. CDR3 size: 11 residues. V was clipped by 1 base and J by 8 bases, with 6 bases between them. CDR3 protein: CASSLWREAFF. In DNA form, the CDR3 reads TGCGCCAGCAGCTTGTGGAGGGAAGCTTTCTTT.

In its sample, this clonotype was seen many times. The CDR3 sequence: CASSERLVYNEQFF. The CDR3 bases are TGTGCCAGCAGCGAACGACTAGTGTACAATGAGCAGTTCTTC. The chain recombines TRBV11-2 with TRBJ2-1; maybe TRBD2 (6 bases). Germline lookup yields CDR1 SGHAT and CDR2 FQNNGV. This CDR3 region has 14 residues. Trimming stripped 5 bases from V and 4 bases from J, with 12 bases between.

This clonotype occurred many times. The rearrangement joins TRBV20-1 to TRBJ1-2, with D hard to call. V was pared by 0 bases and J by 2 bases, with 13 bases between. This CDR3 region has 15 residues. Per the germline V gene, CDR1 is DFQATT and CDR2 is SNEGSKA (reference sequence). This chain's CDR3 is CSARDREGANYGYTF. CDR3 coding DNA: TGCAGTGCTAGAGATCGGGAGGGCGCAAACTATGGCTACACCTTC.

There are many counts of this clonotype. The V gene is TRBV7-9, the J gene TRBJ1-4, with 8 bases that match TRBD1. The germline CDR1 and CDR2 sequences are SEHNR and FQNEAQ (reference sequence). V lost 5 bases to trimming and J lost 4 bases; unmatched junction nucleotides: 6. The CDR3 is 15 residues long. The CDR3 coding sequence is TGTGCCAGCAGCCCTCCGGACAGGGATAATGAAAAACTGTTTTTT. This codes for CASSPPDRDNEKLFF.

This clonotype was counted ten times or more. The chain uses TRBV20-1 and TRBJ2-5; D not certain. Between the trimmed V and J ends, which lost 5 bases and 2 bases, there was a span of 6 bases. There are 11 residues in the CDR3. Looked up from germline, CDR1 is DFQATT and CDR2 is SNEGSKA (reference sequence). Here the CDR3 reads CSADGQETQYF. In DNA, the CDR3 is TGCAGTGCTGACGGTCAAGAGACCCAGTACTTC.

This clonotype was counted at least ten times. The rearrangement joins TRBV7-9 to TRBJ2-2; D unclear. This CDR3 region has 13 residues. CDR1 is SEHNR, CDR2 FQNEAQ, per germline (reference sequence). The V and J ends lost 5 bases and 2 bases respectively, with 6 bases between them. CDR3 sequence: CASSPQNTGELFF. The CDR3 DNA reads TGTGCCAGCAGCCCACAAAACACCGGGGAGCTGTTTTTT.